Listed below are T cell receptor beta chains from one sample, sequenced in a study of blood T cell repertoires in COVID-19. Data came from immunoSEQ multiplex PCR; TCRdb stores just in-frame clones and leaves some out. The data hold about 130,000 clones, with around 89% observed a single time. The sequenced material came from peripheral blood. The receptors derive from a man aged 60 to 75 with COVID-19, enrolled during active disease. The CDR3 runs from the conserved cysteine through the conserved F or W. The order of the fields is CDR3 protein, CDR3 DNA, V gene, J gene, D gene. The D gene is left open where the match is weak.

CASSGHEGATEAFF,TGTGCCAGCAGCGGGCATGAGGGGGCCACTGAAGCTTTCTTT,TRBV2,TRBJ1-1,TRBD1
CASRDSANTGELFF,TGCGCCAGCAGGGACAGCGCGAACACCGGGGAGCTGTTTTTT,TRBV4-1,TRBJ2-2,NA
CAISEGGQRNSPLHF,TGTGCCATCAGTGAGGGGGGACAGCGCAATTCACCCCTCCACTTT,TRBV10-3,TRBJ1-6,TRBD1
CASSEAGQGVGYTF,TGCGCCAGCAGTGAGGCGGGACAGGGGGTCGGCTACACCTTC,TRBV10-2,TRBJ1-2,TRBD1
CATSRKQTGNSPLHF,TGTGCCACCAGCAGGAAGCAGACTGGTAATTCACCCCTCCACTTT,TRBV15,TRBJ1-6,NA
CASSSRDRQPQHF,TGTGCCAGCAGTAGCCGGGACAGACAGCCCCAGCATTTT,TRBV6-5,TRBJ1-5,TRBD1
CASSMRTSGFSGDTQYF,TGTGCCAGTAGTATGAGGACTAGCGGGTTCTCAGGGGATACGCAGTATTTT,TRBV19,TRBJ2-3,TRBD2
CSASVSSGNTIYF,TGCAGTGCTAGTGTCTCCTCTGGAAACACCATATATTTT,TRBV20-1,TRBJ1-3,NA
CASSDRDRGRRNEQFF,TGTGCCAGCAGCGACCGGGACAGGGGGCGCAGAAATGAGCAGTTCTTC,TRBV9,TRBJ2-1,TRBD1
CASSYSRWNTEAFF,TGTGCCAGCAGTTACTCCCGGTGGAACACTGAAGCTTTCTTT,TRBV6-2/TRBV6-3,TRBJ1-1,NA
CSVVRTGSYGYTF,TGCAGCGTTGTTCGAACAGGCAGCTATGGCTACACCTTC,TRBV29-1,TRBJ1-2,NA
CASSPSIGRVNSPLHF,TGTGCCAGCAGCCCTAGTATCGGAAGAGTTAATTCACCCCTCCACTTT,TRBV9,TRBJ1-6,NA
CASSLSLGQGDEQFF,TGTGCCAGCAGCTTAAGTTTAGGGCAGGGCGATGAGCAGTTCTTC,TRBV7-2,TRBJ2-1,NA
CASSLVLAGAYEQYF,TGTGCCAGCAGCTTAGTTTTAGCGGGGGCCTACGAGCAGTACTTC,TRBV7-8,TRBJ2-7,TRBD2
CASSQEPQGAGGYTF,TGTGCCAGCAGCCAGGAACCCCAGGGGGCCGGGGGCTACACCTTC,TRBV3-1/TRBV3-2,TRBJ1-2,TRBD1
CASSQVGREQYF,TGTGCCAGCAGCCAGGTGGGGCGCGAGCAGTACTTC,TRBV7-9,TRBJ2-7,NA
CASSQGTGAPYEQYF,TGCGCCAGCAGCCAAGGGACAGGCGCCCCCTACGAGCAGTACTTC,TRBV4-3,TRBJ2-7,TRBD1
CASSSPRGGGGRNRTDTQYF,TGTGCCAGCAGCTCCCCCCGGGGCGGCGGGGGGCGGAACAGGACAGATACGCAGTATTTT,TRBV7-8,TRBJ2-3,TRBD2
CASSQTGNQPQHF,TGTGCCAGCAGCCAAACAGGAAATCAGCCCCAGCATTTT,TRBV27,TRBJ1-5,NA
CASQNRGRNQPQHF,TGTGCCAGCCAGAACAGGGGGAGGAATCAGCCCCAGCATTTT,TRBV27,TRBJ1-5,TRBD1
CASSSPYEQYF,TGTGCCAGCAGTTCCCCGTACGAGCAGTACTTC,TRBV28,TRBJ2-7,NA
CASGLRATGLTEAFF,TGTGCCAGCGGTCTACGAGCGACAGGGCTAACTGAAGCTTTCTTT,TRBV5-4,TRBJ1-1,TRBD1